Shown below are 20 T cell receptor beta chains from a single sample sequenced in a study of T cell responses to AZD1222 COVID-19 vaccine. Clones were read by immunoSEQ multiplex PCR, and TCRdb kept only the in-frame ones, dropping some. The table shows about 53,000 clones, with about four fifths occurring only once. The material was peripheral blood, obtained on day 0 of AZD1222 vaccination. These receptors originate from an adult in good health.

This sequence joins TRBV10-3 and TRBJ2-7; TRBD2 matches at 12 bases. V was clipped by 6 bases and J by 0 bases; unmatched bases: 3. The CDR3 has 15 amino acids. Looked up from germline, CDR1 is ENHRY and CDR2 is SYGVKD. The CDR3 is CAIRETSGSSYEQYF. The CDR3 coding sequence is TGTGCCATCAGGGAGACTAGCGGGAGCTCCTACGAGCAGTACTTC.

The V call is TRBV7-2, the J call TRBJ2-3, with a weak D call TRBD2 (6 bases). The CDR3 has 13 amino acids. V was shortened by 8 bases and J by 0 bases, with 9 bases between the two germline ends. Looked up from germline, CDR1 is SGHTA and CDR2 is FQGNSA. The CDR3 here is CASRRESTDTQYF. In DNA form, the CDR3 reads TGTGCCAGCCGGAGGGAGAGCACAGATACGCAGTATTTT.

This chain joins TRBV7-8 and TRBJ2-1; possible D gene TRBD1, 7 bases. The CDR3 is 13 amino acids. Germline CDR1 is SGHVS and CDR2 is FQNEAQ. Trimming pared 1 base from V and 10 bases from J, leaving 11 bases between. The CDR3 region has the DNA TGTGCCAGCAGCTTAGGACAGGGACTCGAGCAGTTCTTC. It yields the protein CASSLGQGLEQFF.

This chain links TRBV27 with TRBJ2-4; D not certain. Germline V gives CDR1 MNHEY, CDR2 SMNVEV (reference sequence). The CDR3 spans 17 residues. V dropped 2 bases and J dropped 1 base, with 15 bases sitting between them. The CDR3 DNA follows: TGTGCCAGCAGTTTAAGGGCTACGCTCGGGGCCAAAAACATTCAGTACTTC. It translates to CASSLRATLGAKNIQYF.

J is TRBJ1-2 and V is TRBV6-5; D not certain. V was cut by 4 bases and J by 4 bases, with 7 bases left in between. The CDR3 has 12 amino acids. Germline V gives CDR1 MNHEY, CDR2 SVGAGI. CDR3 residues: CASSWVSYGYTF. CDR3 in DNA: TGTGCCAGCAGTTGGGTTAGCTATGGCTACACCTTC.

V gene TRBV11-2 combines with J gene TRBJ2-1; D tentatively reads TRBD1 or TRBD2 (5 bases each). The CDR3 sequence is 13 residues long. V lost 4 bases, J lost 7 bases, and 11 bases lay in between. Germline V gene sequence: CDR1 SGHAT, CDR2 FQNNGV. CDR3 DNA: TGTGCCAGCAGCTACATCAGGGAGAATGAGCAGTTCTTC. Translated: CASSYIRENEQFF.

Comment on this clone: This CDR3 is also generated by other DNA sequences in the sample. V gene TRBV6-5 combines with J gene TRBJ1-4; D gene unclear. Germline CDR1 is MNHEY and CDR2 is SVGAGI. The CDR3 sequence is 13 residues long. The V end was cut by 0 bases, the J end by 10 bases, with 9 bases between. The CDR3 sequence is CASSYSSGGKLFF. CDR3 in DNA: TGTGCCAGCAGTTACTCGTCAGGCGGAAAACTGTTTTTT.

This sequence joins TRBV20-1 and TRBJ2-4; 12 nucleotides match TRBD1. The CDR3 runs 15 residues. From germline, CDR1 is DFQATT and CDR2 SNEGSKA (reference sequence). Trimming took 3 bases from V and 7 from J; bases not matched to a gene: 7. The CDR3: CSASSGTGGANIQYF. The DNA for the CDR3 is TGCAGTGCTAGTAGCGGGACAGGGGGCGCGAACATTCAGTACTTC.

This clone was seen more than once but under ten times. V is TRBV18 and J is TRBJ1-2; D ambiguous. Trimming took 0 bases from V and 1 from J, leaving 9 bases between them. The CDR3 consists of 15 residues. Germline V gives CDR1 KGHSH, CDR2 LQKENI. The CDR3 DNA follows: TGTGCCAGCTCACCACCTCAAGCCATTAACTATGGCTACACCTTC. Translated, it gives CASSPPQAINYGYTF.

Written as DNA, the CDR3 is TGTGCCAGCAGTTTCGGACAGAACTATGGCTACACCTTC. Translated: CASSFGQNYGYTF. This rearrangement joins TRBV27 to TRBJ1-2, with TRBD1 as a possible D gene (6 bases). The germline V gene has CDR1 MNHEY and CDR2 SMNVEV (reference sequence). With 3 bases removed from V and 2 bases from J, the gap between germline ends came to 7 bases. The CDR3 runs to 13 residues.

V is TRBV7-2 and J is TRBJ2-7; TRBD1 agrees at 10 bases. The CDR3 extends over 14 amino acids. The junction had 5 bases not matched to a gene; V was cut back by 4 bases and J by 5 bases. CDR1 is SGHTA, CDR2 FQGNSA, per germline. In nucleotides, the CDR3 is TGTGCCAGCAGCTCGACAGGGGGCGTGCACGAGCAGTACTTC. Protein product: CASSSTGGVHEQYF. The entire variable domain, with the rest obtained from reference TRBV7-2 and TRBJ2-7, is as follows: GAGVSQSPSNKVTEKGKDVELRCDPISGHTALYWYRQSLGQGLEFLIYFQGNSAPDKSGLPSDRFSAERTGGSVSTLTIQRTQQEDSAVYLCASSSTGGVHEQYFGPGTRLTVT.

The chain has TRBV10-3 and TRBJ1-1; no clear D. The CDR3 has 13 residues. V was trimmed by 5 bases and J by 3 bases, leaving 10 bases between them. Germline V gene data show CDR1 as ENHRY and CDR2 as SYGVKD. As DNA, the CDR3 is TGTGCCATCAGTCGGGGAGAAGACACTGAAGCTTTCTTT. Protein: CAISRGEDTEAFF.

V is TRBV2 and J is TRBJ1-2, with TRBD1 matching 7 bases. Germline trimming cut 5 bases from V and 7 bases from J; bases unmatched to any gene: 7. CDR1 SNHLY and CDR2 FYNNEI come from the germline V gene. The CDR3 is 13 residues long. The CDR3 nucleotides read TGTGCCAGCAGTAATGACAGGGCCGCTGGCTACACCTTC. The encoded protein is CASSNDRAAGYTF.

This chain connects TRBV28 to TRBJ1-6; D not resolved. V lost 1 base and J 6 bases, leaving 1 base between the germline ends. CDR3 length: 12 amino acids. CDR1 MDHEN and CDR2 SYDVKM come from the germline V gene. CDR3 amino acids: CASSLSNSPLHF. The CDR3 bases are TGTGCCAGCAGTTTATCTAATTCACCCCTCCACTTT.

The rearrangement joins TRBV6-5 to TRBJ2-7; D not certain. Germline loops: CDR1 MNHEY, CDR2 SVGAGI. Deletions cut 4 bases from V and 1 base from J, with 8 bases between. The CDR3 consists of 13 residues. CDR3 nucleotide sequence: TGTGCCAGCAGTTCGGACGGATCCTACGAGCAGTACTTC. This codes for CASSSDGSYEQYF.

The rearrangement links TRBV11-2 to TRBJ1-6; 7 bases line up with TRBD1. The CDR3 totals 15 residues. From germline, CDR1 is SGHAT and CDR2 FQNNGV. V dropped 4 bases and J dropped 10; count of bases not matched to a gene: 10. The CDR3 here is CASSYSRDRASPLHF. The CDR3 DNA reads TGTGCCAGCAGCTACTCAAGGGACAGAGCATCACCCCTCCACTTT.

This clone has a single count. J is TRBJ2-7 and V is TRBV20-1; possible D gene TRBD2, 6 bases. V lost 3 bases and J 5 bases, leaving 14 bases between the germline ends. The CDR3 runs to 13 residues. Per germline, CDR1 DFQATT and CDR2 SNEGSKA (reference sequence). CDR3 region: CSASDGRKNEQYF. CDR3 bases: TGCAGTGCTAGTGACGGGAGAAAGAACGAGCAGTACTTC.

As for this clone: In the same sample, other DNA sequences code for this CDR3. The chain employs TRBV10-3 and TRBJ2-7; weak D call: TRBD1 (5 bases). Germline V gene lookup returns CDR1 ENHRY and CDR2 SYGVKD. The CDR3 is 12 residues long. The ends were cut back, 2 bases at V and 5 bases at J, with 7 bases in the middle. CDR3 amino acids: CAISEVGDEQYF. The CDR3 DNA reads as TGTGCCATCAGTGAGGTAGGGGACGAGCAGTACTTC.

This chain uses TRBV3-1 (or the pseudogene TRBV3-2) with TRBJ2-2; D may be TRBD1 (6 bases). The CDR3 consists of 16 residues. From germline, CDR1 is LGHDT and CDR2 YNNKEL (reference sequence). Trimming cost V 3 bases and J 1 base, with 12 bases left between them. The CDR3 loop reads CASSQLPGQNTGELFF. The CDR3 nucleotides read TGTGCCAGCAGCCAGCTCCCGGGACAGAACACCGGGGAGCTGTTTTTT.

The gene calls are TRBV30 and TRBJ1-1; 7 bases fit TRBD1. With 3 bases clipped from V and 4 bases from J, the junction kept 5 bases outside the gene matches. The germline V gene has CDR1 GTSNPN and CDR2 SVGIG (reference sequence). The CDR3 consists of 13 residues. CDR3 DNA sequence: TGTGCCTGGAGGACACAGGGGAGCACTGAAGCTTTCTTT. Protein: CAWRTQGSTEAFF.